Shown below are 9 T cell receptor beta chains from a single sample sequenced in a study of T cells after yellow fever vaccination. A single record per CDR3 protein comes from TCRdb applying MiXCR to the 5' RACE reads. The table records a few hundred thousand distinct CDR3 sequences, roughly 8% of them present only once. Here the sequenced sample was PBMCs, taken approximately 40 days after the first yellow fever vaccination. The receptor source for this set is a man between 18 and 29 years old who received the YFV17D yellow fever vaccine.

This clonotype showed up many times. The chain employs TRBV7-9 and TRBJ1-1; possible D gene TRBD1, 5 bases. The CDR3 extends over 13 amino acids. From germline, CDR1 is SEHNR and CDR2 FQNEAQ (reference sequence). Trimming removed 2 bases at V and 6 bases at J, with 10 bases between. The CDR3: CASSLSGTAEAFF. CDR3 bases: TGTGCCAGCAGCTTATCGGGGACGGCTGAAGCTTTCTTT.

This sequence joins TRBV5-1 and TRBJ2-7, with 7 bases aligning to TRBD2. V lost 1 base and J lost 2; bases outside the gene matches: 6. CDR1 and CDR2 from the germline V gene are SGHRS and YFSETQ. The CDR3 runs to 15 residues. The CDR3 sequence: CASSLLSGGTYEQYF. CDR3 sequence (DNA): TGCGCCAGCAGCTTGCTTTCGGGGGGAACCTACGAGCAGTACTTC. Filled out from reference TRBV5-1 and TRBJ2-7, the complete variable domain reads KAGVTQTPRYLIKTRGQQVTLSCSPISGHRSVSWYQQTPGQGLQFLFEYFSETQRNKGNFPGRFSGRQFSNSRSEMNVSTLELGDSALYLCASSLLSGGTYEQYFGPGTRLTVT.

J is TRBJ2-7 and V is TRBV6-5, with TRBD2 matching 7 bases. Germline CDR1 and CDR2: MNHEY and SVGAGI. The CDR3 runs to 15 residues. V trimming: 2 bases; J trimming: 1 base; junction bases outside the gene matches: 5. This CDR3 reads CASSYRLADSYEQYV. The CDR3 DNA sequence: TGTGCCAGCAGTTACCGCCTAGCGGATTCCTACGAGCAGTACGTC.

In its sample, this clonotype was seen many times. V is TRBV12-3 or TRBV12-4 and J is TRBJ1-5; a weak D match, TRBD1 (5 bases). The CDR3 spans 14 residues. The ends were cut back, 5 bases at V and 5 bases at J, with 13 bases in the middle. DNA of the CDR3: TGTGCCAGCAGTCTGGGGGGGAGTGATCAGCCCCAGCATTTT. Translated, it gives CASSLGGSDQPQHF.

As DNA, the CDR3 is TGTGCCAGCAGTTATACTAGCGGGTGGGAGACCCAGTACTTC. Its translation: CASSYTSGWETQYF. This chain links TRBV5-4 with TRBJ2-5; 9 bases agree with TRBD2. Per germline, CDR1 SGHNT and CDR2 YYREEE (reference sequence). V lost 5 bases, J lost 5 bases, and 7 bases stayed unmatched. This CDR3 region has 14 residues.

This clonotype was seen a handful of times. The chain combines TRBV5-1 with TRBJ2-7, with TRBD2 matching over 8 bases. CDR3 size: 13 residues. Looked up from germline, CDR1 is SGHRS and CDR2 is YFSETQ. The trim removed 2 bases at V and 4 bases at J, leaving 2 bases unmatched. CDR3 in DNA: TGCGCCAGCAGCTTACGGGGGGGTTACGAGCAGTACTTC. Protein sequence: CASSLRGGYEQYF. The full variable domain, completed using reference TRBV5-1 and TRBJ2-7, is KAGVTQTPRYLIKTRGQQVTLSCSPISGHRSVSWYQQTPGQGLQFLFEYFSETQRNKGNFPGRFSGRQFSNSRSEMNVSTLELGDSALYLCASSLRGGYEQYFGPGTRLTVT.

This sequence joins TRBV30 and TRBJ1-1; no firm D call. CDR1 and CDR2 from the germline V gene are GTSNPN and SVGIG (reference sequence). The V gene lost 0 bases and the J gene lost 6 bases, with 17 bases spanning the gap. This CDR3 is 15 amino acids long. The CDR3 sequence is CAWSVVSRVSAEAFF. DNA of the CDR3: TGTGCCTGGAGTGTGGTTAGTAGGGTTAGTGCTGAAGCTTTCTTT.

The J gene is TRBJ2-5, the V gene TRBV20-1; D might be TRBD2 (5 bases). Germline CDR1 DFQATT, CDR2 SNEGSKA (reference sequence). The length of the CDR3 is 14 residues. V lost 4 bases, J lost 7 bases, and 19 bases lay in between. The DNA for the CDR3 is TGCAGTGCTACCCGGACCGAAAGACGGGGGACCCAGTACTTC. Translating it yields CSATRTERRGTQYF.

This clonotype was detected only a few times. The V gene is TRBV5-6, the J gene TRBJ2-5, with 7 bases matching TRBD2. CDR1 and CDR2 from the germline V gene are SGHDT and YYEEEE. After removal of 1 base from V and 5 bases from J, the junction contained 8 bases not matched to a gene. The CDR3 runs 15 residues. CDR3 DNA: TGTGCCAGCAGCTTGAGAGCCATGGGAGGGGAGACCCAGTACTTC. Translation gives CASSLRAMGGETQYF.